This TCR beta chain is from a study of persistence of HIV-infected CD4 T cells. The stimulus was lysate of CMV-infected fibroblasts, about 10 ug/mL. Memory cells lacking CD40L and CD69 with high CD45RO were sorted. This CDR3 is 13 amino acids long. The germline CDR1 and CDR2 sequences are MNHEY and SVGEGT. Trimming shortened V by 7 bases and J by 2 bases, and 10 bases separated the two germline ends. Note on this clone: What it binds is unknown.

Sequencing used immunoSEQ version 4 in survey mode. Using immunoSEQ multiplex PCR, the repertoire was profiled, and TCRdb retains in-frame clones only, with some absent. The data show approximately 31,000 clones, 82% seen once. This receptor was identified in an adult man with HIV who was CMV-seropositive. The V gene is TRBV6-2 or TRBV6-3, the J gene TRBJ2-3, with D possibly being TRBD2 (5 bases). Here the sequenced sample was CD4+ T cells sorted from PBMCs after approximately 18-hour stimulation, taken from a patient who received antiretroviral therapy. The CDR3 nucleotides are TGTGCCAGCACCCCACTAGTCACAGATACGCAGTATTTT. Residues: CASTPLVTDTQYF.